Sequencing of this T cell receptor beta chain was carried out in a study of monozygotic twins with inflammatory bowel disease (dated by TCRdb to the late 2010s). Concerning the study at large: The complete study included 28 monozygotic twin pairs: 19 IBD-discordant Danish pairs and nine German pairs, of which four were IBD-concordant and five were IBD-discordant. Within discordant pairs, disease-associated traits were sought mainly by comparing IBD patients with their genetically identical healthy co-twins. Each individual had, on average, about 151 000 unique TCRalpha sequences and 181 000 unique TCRbeta sequences available for analysis.

The germline V gene encodes CDR1 LGHNA and CDR2 YNFKEQ. Including the terminal cysteine and phenylalanine, the CDR3 comprises 16 residues. No DNA accompanies this entry. On this clonotype: The clone's antigen remains unknown.

An approximately 2.5 ml peripheral blood sample was drawn into PAXgene tubes per donor and stored at -80°C. Total RNA was isolated from whole blood with the PAXgene blood miRNA kit on an automated QIAcube, without T cell sorting. Peripheral blood from monozygotic twin pairs concordant or discordant for inflammatory bowel disease was subjected to deep TCRalpha and TCRbeta repertoire profiling with unique molecular barcoding. Smoking habits were recorded for all twin pairs, with individuals classified as current, former or never smokers. General findings and caveats noted by the study authors: Repertoire similarity did not differ between concordant and discordant twins, which could be due to limited statistical power. Fewer clonotypes were shared with other individuals by IBD patients than by healthy twins, most markedly in patients showing signs of disease activity. A decrease in TCRbeta repertoire diversity, as measured by inverse Simpson index, was observed in IBD patients compared with their healthy co-twins. Because patients were on differing immunosuppressive treatments, the repertoires may have picked up extra background noise and inter-individual variability. The analysis was unable to tell different T cell subtypes apart. No single strong signal or clonotype linked to IBD turned up in the results, so the idea that one exists was not supported.

Libraries were constructed by 5' RACE. For each TCR library, 3,500 to 4,500 ng of total RNA was used. For each sample, cDNA synthesis was carried out in eight separate reactions using SMARTScribe reverse transcriptase. Unique molecular identifiers containing a 6-nucleotide sample barcode were introduced through template switching during cDNA synthesis. TCRalpha and TCRbeta cDNA was amplified in two nested PCRs of about 17 and 10 cycles, and bead purification was carried out after each PCR. Before amplification, cDNA was treated with uracil DNA-glycosylase and purified using the QIAquick PCR purification kit. The second PCR added Illumina TruSeq-compatible adapters along with sample-specific barcodes. Library quality and concentration were assessed using TapeStation and Qubit, and roughly 5 ng of each library was pooled. Pooled libraries were sequenced on an Illumina HiSeq2500 single-index Rapid Run with 2 x 100 bp reads and custom sequencing primers. The paper's data handling went like this. MiGEC version 1.2.6 was used for UMI-based consensus assembly to correct PCR and sequencing errors. MiXCR version 2.1.1 was used to carry out V(D)J alignment, clonotype assembly and CDR3 extraction. To normalise gene usage, clonotype sharing and MAIT/NKT TCR abundance, the analysis used the top 1000, 10 000 and 20 000 clonotypes per sample. Diversity was computed as the inverse Simpson index with the vegan R package after downsampling to 27 000 UMIs. Statistical testing used paired Mann-Whitney U tests on the discordant twin pairs and applied Benjamini-Hochberg correction for multiple testing. After TCRdb reprocessed the reads, each CDR3 protein sequence was kept as one row, without DNA. It is TCRdb's table, rather than the study itself, that gives the V and J calls and clone size. This sample's table lists a few hundred thousand distinct CDR3 sequences. The top ten constitute less than 2.5% of the sample.

The sequence was obtained from a human donor with ulcerative colitis or Crohn's disease, or a healthy co-twin of an affected twin (not recorded which). Sequences were obtained from blood. This chain joins TRBV4-2 to TRBJ2-2; the D call from TCRdb, TRBD1, cannot be confirmed without DNA. The CDR3 protein: CASSQDEGGDTGELFF.